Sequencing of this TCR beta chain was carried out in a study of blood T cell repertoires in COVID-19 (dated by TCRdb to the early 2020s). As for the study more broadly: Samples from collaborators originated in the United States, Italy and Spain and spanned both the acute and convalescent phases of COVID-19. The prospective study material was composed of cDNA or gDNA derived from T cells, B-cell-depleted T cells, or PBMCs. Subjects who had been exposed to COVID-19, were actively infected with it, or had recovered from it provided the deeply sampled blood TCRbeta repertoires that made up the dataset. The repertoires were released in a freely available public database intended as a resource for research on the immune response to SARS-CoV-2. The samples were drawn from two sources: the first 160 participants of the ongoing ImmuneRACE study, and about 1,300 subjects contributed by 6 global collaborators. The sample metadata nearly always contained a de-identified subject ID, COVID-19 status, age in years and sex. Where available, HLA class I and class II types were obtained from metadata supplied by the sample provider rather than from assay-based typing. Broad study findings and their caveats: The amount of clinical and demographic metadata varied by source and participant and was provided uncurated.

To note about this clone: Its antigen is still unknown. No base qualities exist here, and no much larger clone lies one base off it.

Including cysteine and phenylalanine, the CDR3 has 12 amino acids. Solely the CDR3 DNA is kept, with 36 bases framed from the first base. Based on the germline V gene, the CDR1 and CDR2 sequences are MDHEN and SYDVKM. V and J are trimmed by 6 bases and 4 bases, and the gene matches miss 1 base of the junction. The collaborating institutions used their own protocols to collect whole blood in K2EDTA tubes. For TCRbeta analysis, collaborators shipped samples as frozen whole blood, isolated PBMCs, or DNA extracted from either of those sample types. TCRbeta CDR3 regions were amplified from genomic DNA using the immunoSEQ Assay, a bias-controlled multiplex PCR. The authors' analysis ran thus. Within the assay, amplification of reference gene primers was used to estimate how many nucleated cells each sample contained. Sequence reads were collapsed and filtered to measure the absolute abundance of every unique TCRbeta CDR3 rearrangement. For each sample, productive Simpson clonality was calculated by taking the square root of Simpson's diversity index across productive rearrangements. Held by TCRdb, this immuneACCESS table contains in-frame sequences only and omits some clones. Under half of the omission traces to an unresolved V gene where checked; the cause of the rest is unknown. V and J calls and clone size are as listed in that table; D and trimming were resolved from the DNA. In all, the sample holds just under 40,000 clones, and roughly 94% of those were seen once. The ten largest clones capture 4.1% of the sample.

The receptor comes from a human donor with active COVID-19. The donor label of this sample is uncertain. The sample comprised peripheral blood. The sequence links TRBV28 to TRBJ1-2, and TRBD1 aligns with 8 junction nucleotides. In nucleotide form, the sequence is TGTGCCAGCAGGACAGGGGTCTATGGCTACACCTTC. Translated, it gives CASRTGVYGYTF.